This TCR beta chain appears in the sequencing data of a study of CD8+CD57+ T cells in acquired aplastic anemia. At the level of the study: Sorted CD4+ and CD8+ cells yielded DNA averaging about 3.1 ug.

The sequenced patients had an expansion of CD8+CD57+ cells seen by flow cytometry. The use of genomic DNA as template underpinned the TCR beta VDJ and CDR3 profiling. TCRdb re-derived calls from the reads in MiXCR, one entry per CDR3 protein. The sample contains tens of thousands of distinct CDR3 sequences, over 55% of which appear only once. This CDR3 spans 13 amino acids. Germline lookup yields CDR1 SQVTM and CDR2 ANQGSEA. After removal of 6 bases from V and 5 bases from J, the junction contained 8 bases not matched to a gene. The chain combines TRBV29-1 with TRBJ1-1; TRBD1 agrees at 8 bases. This sequence originates from a human donor with aplastic anemia. Specimen: sorted CD4+, CD8+, or CD8+CD57+ T cells (not recorded which) from PBMCs. The CDR3 protein is CSVRQGRETEAFF. The CDR3 DNA is TGCAGCGTGAGACAGGGGAGGGAAACTGAAGCTTTCTTT.